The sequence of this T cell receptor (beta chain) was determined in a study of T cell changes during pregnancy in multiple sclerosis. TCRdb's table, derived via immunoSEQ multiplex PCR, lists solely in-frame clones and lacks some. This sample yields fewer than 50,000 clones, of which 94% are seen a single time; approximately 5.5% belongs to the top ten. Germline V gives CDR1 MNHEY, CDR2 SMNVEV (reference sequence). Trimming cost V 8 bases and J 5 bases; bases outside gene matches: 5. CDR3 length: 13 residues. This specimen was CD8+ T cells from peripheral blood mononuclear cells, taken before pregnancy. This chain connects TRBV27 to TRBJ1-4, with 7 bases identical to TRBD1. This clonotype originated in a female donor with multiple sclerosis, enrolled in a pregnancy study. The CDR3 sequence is CASAGTDNEKLFF. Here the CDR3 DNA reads TGTGCCAGCGCCGGGACAGACAATGAAAAACTGTTTTTT.